The 16 T cell receptor beta chains presented below share a single source sample, sequenced in a study of cytomegalovirus exposure and HLA in healthy donors. Generated by immunoSEQ multiplex PCR, the TCRdb table keeps only in-frame clones and is missing some. In the table there are approximately 300,000 clones, roughly 90% of which are singletons. What was sequenced was PBMCs. These receptors came from a woman under 30 in good health and CMV-seronegative.

V gene TRBV9 combines with J gene TRBJ2-7; D gene ambiguous. Deletions cut 4 bases from V and 6 bases from J, with 11 bases between. Germline V gene lookup returns CDR1 SGDLS and CDR2 YYNGEE. The CDR3 is made up of 12 amino acids. This CDR3 is CASSPHTGEQYF. CDR3 bases: TGTGCCAGCAGCCCTCATACGGGCGAGCAGTACTTC. Looking up the rest from reference TRBV9 and TRBJ2-7 gives the full variable domain: DSGVTQTPKHLITATGQRVTLRCSPRSGDLSVYWYQQSLDQGLQFLIQYYNGEERAKGNILERFSAQQFPDLHSELNLSSLELGDSALYFCASSPHTGEQYFGPGTRLTVT.

V gene TRBV27 combines with J gene TRBJ1-3; 11 bases fit TRBD1. The CDR3 sequence is 15 residues long. CDR1 and CDR2 from the germline V gene are MNHEY and SMNVEV (reference sequence). The V segment lost 5 bases and the J segment 0 bases; nucleotides outside the gene matches: 0. The CDR3 DNA follows: TGTGCCAGCAGTGGGACAGGGGGCTCTGGAAACACCATATATTTT. This codes for CASSGTGGSGNTIYF.

This clone occurred a few times. The gene calls are TRBV2 and TRBJ1-5, with 8 nucleotides matching TRBD1. CDR1 is SNHLY and CDR2 is FYNNEI in the germline V gene. The CDR3 totals 15 residues. V dropped 3 bases and J dropped 2; count of bases not matched to a gene: 3. The CDR3 sequence is CASSEQGAGNQPQHF. In DNA form, the CDR3 reads TGTGCCAGCAGTGAGCAGGGGGCCGGCAATCAGCCCCAGCATTTT.

This clone showed up just once. The chain couples TRBV5-1 to TRBJ2-3, with TRBD2 identical over 7 bases. V was pared by 4 bases and J by 6 bases, with 11 bases of the junction left unmatched. This CDR3 is built from 15 residues. Looked up from germline, CDR1 is SGHRS and CDR2 is YFSETQ. In DNA form, the CDR3 reads TGCGCCAGCAGCCTCGGAGGACTAGTCCACGATACGCAGTATTTT. Translation: CASSLGGLVHDTQYF.

CDR3 coding DNA: TGCGCCAGCATGGGAACGGGAGTCGGAATCAGTGAGCAGTTCTTC. This encodes CASMGTGVGISEQFF. V gene TRBV5-1 combines with J gene TRBJ2-1; a possible D gene is TRBD2 (6 bases). The length of the CDR3 is 15 residues. Germline V gene sequence: CDR1 SGHRS, CDR2 YFSETQ. Trimming took 6 bases from V and 9 from J, leaving 22 bases between them.

V is TRBV27 and J is TRBJ2-2, with D maybe TRBD1 (6 bases). Trimming removed 2 bases at V and 1 base at J, with 8 bases between. Germline lookup yields CDR1 MNHEY and CDR2 SMNVEV (reference sequence). CDR3 length: 15 residues. This CDR3 reads CASSLGTQNTGELFF. The CDR3 bases are TGTGCCAGCAGTTTAGGGACACAGAACACCGGGGAGCTGTTTTTT.

This clone appeared a single time. The chain has TRBV4-3 and TRBJ2-7; tentative D call: TRBD1 (6 bases). V was cut by 3 bases and J by 4 bases, with 10 bases left in between. The CDR3 consists of 13 residues. Per germline, CDR1 LGHNA and CDR2 YSLEER. The CDR3 protein is CASSHADRYEQYF. In nucleotides, the CDR3 is TGCGCCAGCAGCCACGCGGACAGATACGAGCAGTACTTC.

The rearrangement joins TRBV19 to TRBJ1-2; TRBD1 is a possible D gene (5 bases). Trimming took off 1 base at V and 4 bases at J, with 13 bases between the two ends. The CDR3 has 15 amino acids. Germline CDR1 reads LNHDA; CDR2 reads SQIVND (reference sequence). The CDR3 is CASSIGGQESYGYTF. The DNA of the CDR3 is TGTGCCAGTAGTATAGGGGGCCAGGAGAGCTATGGCTACACCTTC.

The genes are TRBV28 and TRBJ2-7, with 10 bases aligning to TRBD2. The germline V gene encodes CDR1 MDHEN and CDR2 SYDVKM. With V trimmed by 7 bases and J by 2 bases, 8 bases remained unmatched. The CDR3 has 15 residues. The CDR3: CASTSSGRAPYEQYF. The CDR3 coding sequence is TGTGCCAGCACCAGCAGCGGGAGGGCGCCCTACGAGCAGTACTTC. Using reference TRBV28 and TRBJ2-7 for the parts outside the CDR3, the full variable domain is DVKVTQSSRYLVKRTGEKVFLECVQDMDHENMFWYRQDPGLGLRLIYFSYDVKMKEKGDIPEGYSVSREKKERFSLILESASTNQTSMYLCASTSSGRAPYEQYFGPGTRLTVT.

The count of this clone is one. V gene TRBV12-5 combines with J gene TRBJ2-2; 12 bases are shared with TRBD2. CDR1 and CDR2 (germline): LGHNT, FRNRAP. V lost 3 bases and J lost 5; bases outside the gene matches: 1. The CDR3 is 15 residues long. CDR3 bases: TGTGCTAGTGGTTTAGGGACTAGCGGGACCGGGGAGCTGTTTTTT. This codes for CASGLGTSGTGELFF. Full variable domain (rest looked up from reference TRBV12-5 and TRBJ2-2): DARVTQTPRHKVTEMGQEVTMRCQPILGHNTVFWYRQTMMQGLELLAYFRNRAPLDDSGMPKDRFSAEMPDATLATLKIQPSEPRDSAVYFCASGLGTSGTGELFFGEGSRLTVL.

This chain uses TRBV5-1 with TRBJ2-7; unclear D gene. Trimming cost V 4 bases and J 5 bases, with 10 bases left between them. Germline loops: CDR1 SGHRS, CDR2 YFSETQ. The CDR3 length is 12 residues. The CDR3 loop is CASSPVKHEQYF. The CDR3 DNA follows: TGCGCCAGCAGCCCGGTGAAGCACGAGCAGTACTTC. The whole variable domain, filled in from reference TRBV5-1 and TRBJ2-7, reads KAGVTQTPRYLIKTRGQQVTLSCSPISGHRSVSWYQQTPGQGLQFLFEYFSETQRNKGNFPGRFSGRQFSNSRSEMNVSTLELGDSALYLCASSPVKHEQYFGPGTRLTVT.

The V and J genes are TRBV6-1 and TRBJ1-3, with 7 bases aligning to TRBD1. CDR1 and CDR2 (germline): MNHNS, SASEGT. Trimming removed 7 bases from V and 0 bases from J; junction bases left unmatched: 3. This CDR3 region has 14 residues. The CDR3 is CASTYRGSGNTIYF. The DNA for the CDR3 is TGTGCCAGCACTTACAGGGGCTCTGGAAACACCATATATTTT.

The V and J genes are TRBV18 and TRBJ2-7, with D unresolved. CDR3 length equals 14 residues. Trimming shortened V by 5 bases and J by 5 bases, and 16 bases separated the two germline ends. The germline V gene has CDR1 KGHSH and CDR2 LQKENI. CDR3 sequence reads: CASSATKTVDEQYF. CDR3 in DNA: TGTGCCAGCTCAGCGACAAAGACGGTGGACGAGCAGTACTTC.

This clone appeared once. V and J are TRBV7-3 and TRBJ2-1; 9 bases are shared with TRBD2. The V gene's germline CDR1 is SGHTA and CDR2 FQGTGA. The V segment lost 5 bases and the J segment 4 bases; nucleotides outside the gene matches: 15. The CDR3 is 18 amino acids. The CDR3 is CASSQSGFGTSPYNEQFF. The CDR3 bases are TGTGCCAGCAGCCAATCCGGTTTCGGGACTAGCCCTTACAATGAGCAGTTCTTC. Supplemented by reference TRBV7-3 and TRBJ2-1, the full variable domain reads GAGVSQTPSNKVTEKGKYVELRCDPISGHTALYWYRQSLGQGPEFLIYFQGTGAADDSGLPNDRFFAVRPEGSVSTLKIQRTERGDSAVYLCASSQSGFGTSPYNEQFFGPGTRLTVL.

The chain carries TRBV29-1 and TRBJ1-1, with TRBD1 matching over 8 bases. V lost 7 bases to trimming and J lost 1 base; unmatched junction nucleotides: 17. CDR3 length equals 17 residues. Germline values: CDR1 SQVTM, CDR2 ANQGSEA. CDR3 loop: CSAQTVQRTGGNTEAFF. The CDR3 DNA follows: TGCAGCGCCCAGACGGTACAAAGAACAGGGGGGAACACTGAAGCTTTCTTT.

This clone was picked up one time. V usage is TRBV27 and J usage is TRBJ2-7, with D uncertain. There are 16 residues in the CDR3. Germline V gives CDR1 MNHEY, CDR2 SMNVEV (reference sequence). The V end was cut by 5 bases, the J end by 8 bases, with 25 bases between. The CDR3 bases are TGTGCCAGCAGTCTTGCCCATCTCCCCTTGAGCCCCCAGCAGTACTTC. Translation gives CASSLAHLPLSPQQYF.